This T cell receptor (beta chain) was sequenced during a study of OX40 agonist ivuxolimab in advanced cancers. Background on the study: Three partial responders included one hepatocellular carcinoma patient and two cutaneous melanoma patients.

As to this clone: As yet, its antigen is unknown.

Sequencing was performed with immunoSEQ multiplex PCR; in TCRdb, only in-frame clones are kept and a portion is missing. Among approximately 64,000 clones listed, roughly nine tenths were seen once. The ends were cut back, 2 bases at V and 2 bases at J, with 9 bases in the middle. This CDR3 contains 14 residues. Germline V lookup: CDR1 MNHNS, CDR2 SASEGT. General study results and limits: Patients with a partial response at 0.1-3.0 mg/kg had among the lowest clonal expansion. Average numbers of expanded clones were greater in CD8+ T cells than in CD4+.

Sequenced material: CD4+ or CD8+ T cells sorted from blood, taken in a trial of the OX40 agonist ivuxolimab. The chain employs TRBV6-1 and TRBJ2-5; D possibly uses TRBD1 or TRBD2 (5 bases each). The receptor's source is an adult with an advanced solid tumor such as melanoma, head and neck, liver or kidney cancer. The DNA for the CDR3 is TGTGCCAGCAGTGAACCCGGGGCGCAAGAGACCCAGTACTTC. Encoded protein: CASSEPGAQETQYF.